This T cell receptor beta chain was identified in a study of regulatory T cells in long-lasting Graves disease. Details on this clonotype: A read error may explain this, as a much larger clone is one base away.

Looked up from germline, CDR1 is MDHEN and CDR2 is SYDVKM. This CDR3 is 14 amino acids long. Time point: newly diagnosed GD, antithyroid drugs for less than 3 months. Scientists built the TCR library using RNA that was extracted from PBMCs. Assembly of TCR beta libraries relied on iRepertoire HTBI primers together with Arm-PCR of CDR3 regions. TCRdb re-called the multiplex PCR reads with MiXCR, one entry per CDR3 protein. The table records under 300,000 distinct CDR3 sequences, around 18% of them present only once. These same data were also listed under a study on T cells in Graves' hyperthyroidism and ophthalmopathy.

Sequences were derived from peripheral blood mononuclear cells (PBMCs), sampled at new diagnosis, from a patient treated with antithyroid drugs. The J gene is TRBJ1-1, the V gene TRBV28, with D hard to call. This receptor was obtained from a woman aged 25 to 39 with Graves disease. The CDR3 sequence is CASSLSAGFTGAFF. The CDR3, as DNA: TGTGCCAGCAGTTTATCAGCCGGTTTCACTGGAGCTTTCTTT.